This T cell receptor beta chain was sequenced in a study of shared clonotypes between healthy human individuals. Clones were read by immunoSEQ multiplex PCR, and TCRdb kept only the in-frame ones, dropping some. Here the sample spans 1.5 million to 1.9 million clones, nearly 99% being singletons. Germline loops: CDR1 SGDLS, CDR2 YYNGEE. This CDR3 has 13 amino acids. The V and J ends lost 0 bases and 2 bases respectively, with 5 bases between them. The chain employs TRBV9 and TRBJ1-2; D uncertain. Sequenced material: naive CD4+ T cells sorted from blood. The subset: CD45RA+ positively selected. The source is a man younger than 45 in good health. CDR3 protein: CASSVEMNYGYTF. In nucleotides, the CDR3 is TGTGCCAGCAGCGTAGAGATGAACTATGGCTACACCTTC.